This T cell receptor beta chain was identified during a study of T cells after posttransplantation cyclophosphamide. The naive gate required viable CD3+CD4+ or CD3+CD8+ cells with CCR7+CD45RA+CD45RO-CD95-CD27+CD28+ phenotype. TCRdb keeps only in-frame clones here, not all; method: immunoSEQ multiplex PCR. The sample lists more than 30,000 clones, about 93% occurring once. Germline V gene lookup returns CDR1 SNHLY and CDR2 FYNNEI. The V gene lost 3 bases and the J gene lost 5 bases, with 14 bases spanning the gap. The CDR3 consists of 16 residues. The specimen sequenced was naive CD4+ T cells sorted from PBMCs. V gene TRBV2 combines with J gene TRBJ1-6; possible D gene TRBD1, 5 bases. The clonotype comes from a woman aged 60-75 years in good health, CMV-negative, and a related stem cell transplant donor. The CDR3 DNA reads as TGTGCCAGCAGTGAGGTTGCAGGGCGAAATAATTCACCCCTCCACTTT. Its protein is CASSEVAGRNNSPLHF.